This is a list of T cell receptor beta chains from one sample in a study of cytomegalovirus exposure and HLA in healthy donors. Some clones are missing from TCRdb's copy, which holds only in-frame ones; the method was immunoSEQ multiplex PCR. The sample records about 93,000 clones, more than 55% being singletons. The sample comprised PBMCs. All receptors derive from a boy aged 5-17 years in good health and CMV-seropositive. CDR3s include the opening cysteine and the closing phenylalanine or tryptophan. Each record gives: clone size, D gene, J gene, V gene, CDR3 protein, CDR3 DNA. The D gene is left open where the match is weak. A row's size may be missing; if present it is once, few, many or a size class.

>few|-|TRBJ2-1|TRBV11-2
CASSLERREQFF
TGTGCCAGCAGCTTAGAAAGGAGGGAGCAGTTCTTC
>-|TRBD2|TRBJ2-7|TRBV27
CASTVPKRTSSEQYF
TGTGCCAGCACCGTTCCAAAAAGGACTAGCAGCGAGCAGTACTTC
>-|-|TRBJ1-4|TRBV6-5
CASSRGEKLFF
TGTGCCAGCAGTCGGGGTGAAAAACTGTTTTTT
>-|TRBD1|TRBJ2-3|TRBV9
CASSVGQGVTDTQYF
TGTGCCAGCAGCGTCGGACAGGGGGTCACAGATACGCAGTATTTT
>-|-|TRBJ1-2|TRBV30
CAWSSQGDGYPF
TGTGCCTGGAGCTCACAGGGTGATGGCTACCCCTTC
>few|TRBD2|TRBJ2-7|TRBV4-2
CASSEGTISAYEQYF
TGTGCCAGCAGTGAAGGGACTATTAGCGCCTACGAGCAGTACTTC
>-|-|TRBJ1-5|TRBV18
CASSPGYVRGNQPQHF
TGTGCCAGCTCTCCCGGATATGTCAGAGGTAATCAGCCCCAGCATTTT
>once|TRBD1|TRBJ2-7|TRBV23-1
CASSPKHGQGADEQYF
TGCGCCAGCAGTCCGAAGCACGGACAGGGGGCCGACGAGCAGTACTTC
>-|-|TRBJ2-2|TRBV29-1
CSVEGRNQELFF
TGCAGCGTTGAGGGGCGGAACCAGGAGCTGTTTTTT
>-|-|TRBJ2-7|TRBV15
CATSRGGEGSYEQYF
TGTGCCACCAGCAGAGGGGGGGAAGGATCCTACGAGCAGTACTTC
>-|-|TRBJ1-5|TRBV6-1
CASSAQGDQPQHF
TGTGCCAGCAGTGCACAGGGCGATCAGCCCCAGCATTTT
>few|TRBD1|TRBJ2-7|TRBV30
CAWSGDRERGAYEQYF
TGTGCCTGGAGTGGGGACAGGGAAAGAGGGGCCTACGAGCAGTACTTC
>few|-|TRBJ1-1|TRBV7-8
CASSSIQGKNTEAFF
TGTGCCAGCAGCTCGATACAGGGCAAGAACACTGAAGCTTTCTTT
>-|TRBD2|TRBJ2-1|TRBV11-2
CASSLPGLAGGNEQFF
TGTGCCAGCAGCTTACCGGGATTAGCGGGAGGCAATGAGCAGTTCTTC
>-|TRBD1|TRBJ1-1|TRBV18
CASSPVTGSRTEAFF
TGTGCCAGCTCACCAGTGACAGGGAGTAGAACTGAAGCTTTCTTT
>-|-|TRBJ2-7|TRBV6-5
CASSYYSGKSYEQYF
TGTGCCAGCAGTTATTATTCGGGAAAGTCCTACGAGCAGTACTTC
>-|TRBD1|TRBJ1-4|TRBV5-1
CASSLNAGTENEKLFF
TGCGCCAGCAGCTTGAACGCCGGGACAGAGAATGAAAAACTGTTTTTT
>-|-|TRBJ2-7|TRBV11-3
CASSLVRDSYEQYF
TGTGCCAGCAGCTTAGTCAGGGACTCCTACGAGCAGTACTTC
>-|-|TRBJ1-4|TRBV5-1
CASSPAGTTNEKLFF
TGCGCCAGCAGCCCCGCAGGGACAACTAATGAAAAACTGTTTTTT
>-|-|TRBJ1-5|TRBV6-1
CASSGGGAGNQPQNF
TGTGCCAGCAGTGGAGGAGGGGCCGGCAATCAGCCCCAGAATTTT
>-|-|TRBJ2-1|TRBV30
CVLDWNNEQFF
TGTGTCCTAGACTGGAACAATGAGCAGTTCTTC
>few|TRBD1|TRBJ2-7|TRBV19
CASSLRSAGGRSSYEQYF
TGTGCCAGTAGTTTGAGGAGCGCAGGGGGCCGGAGCTCCTACGAGCAGTACTTC
>few|-|TRBJ1-4|TRBV15
CATSRTRTALTNEKLFF
TGTGCCACCAGCAGAACTCGGACAGCCCTCACTAATGAAAAACTGTTTTTT
>-|TRBD1|TRBJ1-5|TRBV30
CAWSRDRVNQPQHF
TGTGCCTGGAGTCGGGACAGGGTAAATCAGCCCCAGCATTTT
>-|-|TRBJ1-2|TRBV29-1
CSVDFGGGYPF
TGCAGCGTTGATTTTGGTGGCGGCTACCCCTTC
>-|TRBD1|TRBJ1-1|TRBV29-1
CSVEFGTGGETEAFF
TGCAGCGTTGAATTTGGGACAGGGGGCGAGACTGAAGCTTTCTTT
>-|-|TRBJ2-1|TRBV30
CAWSRDSEQFF
TGTGCCTGGAGTAGAGATAGTGAGCAGTTCTTC
>few|-|TRBJ2-1|TRBV5-1
CASSLENNNEQFF
TGCGCCAGCAGCTTGGAAAACAACAATGAGCAGTTCTTC
>-|TRBD1|TRBJ1-2|TRBV5-1
CASRDSDSSGYPF
TGCGCCAGCCGGGACAGCGATTCCTCTGGCTACCCCTTC
>-|-|TRBJ2-7|TRBV15
CATSRDLLPYEQYF
TGTGCCACCAGCAGAGATTTACTCCCCTACGAGCAGTACTTC
>-|-|TRBJ1-5|TRBV7-8
CASSLASTATSNQPQHF
TGTGCCAGCAGCTTAGCGTCGACAGCTACCAGCAATCAGCCCCAGCATTTT
>-|TRBD2|TRBJ2-5|TRBV13
CASSHGLVQETQYF
TGTGCCAGCAGCCACGGACTAGTTCAAGAGACCCAGTACTTC
>few|TRBD1|TRBJ1-1|TRBV25-1
CASSETRDSDTEAFF
TGTGCCAGCAGTGAGACCCGGGACAGCGACACTGAAGCTTTCTTT
>-|TRBD1|TRBJ2-7|TRBV27
CATSWGTGRDEQYF
TGTGCCACCAGCTGGGGGACAGGGCGTGACGAGCAGTACTTC
>few|TRBD2|TRBJ2-1|TRBV5-6
CASSSRASGRARGEQFF
TGTGCCAGCAGCTCGAGGGCTAGCGGGAGGGCCAGGGGTGAGCAGTTCTTC
>-|-|TRBJ2-2|TRBV19
CASSAGKGGTSNTGELFF
TGTGCCAGTAGCGCAGGGAAAGGTGGGACTTCGAACACCGGGGAGCTGTTTTTT
>once|-|TRBJ1-2|TRBV30
CAWSPQGYGYTF
TGTGCCTGGAGCCCACAGGGCTATGGCTACACCTTC
>few|TRBD2|TRBJ2-1|TRBV4-1
CASSQGARGGLYNEQFF
TGCGCCAGCAGCCAAGGGGCGCGGGGGGGCCTCTACAATGAGCAGTTCTTC
>-|-|TRBJ1-1|TRBV4-3
CASSQDRENRDEMNTEAFF
TGCGCCAGCAGCCAAGATCGGGAAAATCGAGACGAAATGAACACTGAAGCTTTCTTT
>-|TRBD1|TRBJ1-5|TRBV7-2
CASSLTGDSLQPQHF
TGTGCCAGCAGCTTAACGGGGGACAGTCTCCAGCCCCAGCATTTT
>-|-|TRBJ1-6|TRBV6-1
CASSELRGYHNSPLHF
TGTGCCAGCAGTGAGCTTCGGGGTTACCATAATTCACCCCTCCACTTT